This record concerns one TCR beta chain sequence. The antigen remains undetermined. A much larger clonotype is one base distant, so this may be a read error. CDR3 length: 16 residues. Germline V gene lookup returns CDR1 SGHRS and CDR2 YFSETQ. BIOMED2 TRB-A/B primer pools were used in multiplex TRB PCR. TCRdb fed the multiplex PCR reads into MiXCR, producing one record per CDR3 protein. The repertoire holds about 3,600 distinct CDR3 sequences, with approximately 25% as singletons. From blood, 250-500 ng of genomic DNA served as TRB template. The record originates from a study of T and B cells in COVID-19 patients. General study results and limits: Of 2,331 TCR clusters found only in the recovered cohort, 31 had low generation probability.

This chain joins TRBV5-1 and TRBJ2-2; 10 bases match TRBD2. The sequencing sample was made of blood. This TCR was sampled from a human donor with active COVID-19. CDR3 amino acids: CASSPTAGGVTGELFF. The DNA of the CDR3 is TGTGCCAGCAGCCCGACAGCGGGGGGGGTGACAGGGGAGCTGTTTTTT.